This T cell receptor beta chain was sequenced for a study of blood T cell repertoires in COVID-19. Profiled with immunoSEQ multiplex PCR; TCRdb holds only in-frame clones, not every one. Seen here are about 100,000 clones, roughly 80% observed once, and the top ten hold less than 5%. J lost 7 bases, V lost 3 bases, and 5 bases had no gene match. The length of the CDR3 is 13 residues. This receptor was obtained from a human donor in a cohort sampled during active COVID-19. The sample was peripheral blood. The chain joins TRBV12-3 or TRBV12-4 to TRBJ2-5; 7 bases map to TRBD2. As DNA, the CDR3 is TGTGCCAGCAGTTTGGCGGGAGAGGGGACCCAGTACTTC. Protein sequence: CASSLAGEGTQYF.